This TCR beta chain comes out of a study of T cell repertoires in cytomegalovirus infection. For the study at large: Indications came from public TCR beta signatures; they pointed to CMV infection and to a matching HLA type. Broader study findings: Clonotypes of TCR beta that were HLA-C-restricted and CMV-specific dominated the ex vivo response.

Using its own MiXCR run on the reads, TCRdb lists one record per CDR3 protein. The sample lists about 400,000 distinct CDR3 sequences, 15% to 20% occurring once. The V gene lost 4 bases and the J gene lost 2 bases, with 9 bases spanning the gap. Germline-derived CDR1 and CDR2 are SQVTM and ANQGSEA. CDR3 length: 13 residues. Comments on this clonotype: Its antigen is not known.

The sequencing input was PBMCs. The chain recombines TRBV29-1 with TRBJ1-5; the D is unclear. This receptor was taken from a human donor in good health (CMV status not recorded). Some clones in this sample may be carry-over from other donors' samples. DNA of the CDR3: TGCAGCGTTGGGGTTAATGGCAATCAGCCCCAGCATTTT. Amino acid sequence: CSVGVNGNQPQHF.